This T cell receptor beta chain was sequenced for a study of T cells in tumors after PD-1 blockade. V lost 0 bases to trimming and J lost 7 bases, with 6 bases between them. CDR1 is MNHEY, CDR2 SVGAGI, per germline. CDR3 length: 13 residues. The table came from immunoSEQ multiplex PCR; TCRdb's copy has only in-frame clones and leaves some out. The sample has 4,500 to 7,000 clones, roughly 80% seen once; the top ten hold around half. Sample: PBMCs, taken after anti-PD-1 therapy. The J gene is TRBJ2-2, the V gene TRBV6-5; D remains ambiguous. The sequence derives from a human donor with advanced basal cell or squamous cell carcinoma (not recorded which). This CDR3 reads CASSYSAGGELFF. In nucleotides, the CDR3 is TGTGCCAGCAGTTACTCCGCCGGCGGGGAGCTGTTTTTT.